This entry concerns a single TCR beta chain. The CDR3 has 15 amino acids. From germline, CDR1 is SGHTA and CDR2 FQGNSA. V lost 2 bases and J 4 bases, leaving 11 bases between the germline ends. This entry is derived from a study of blood T cell repertoires in COVID-19. In the study overall: COVID-19 samples collected from the United States, Italy and Spain covered acute and convalescent phases. T cells, B-cell-depleted T cells, or PBMCs provided the cDNA or gDNA that served as material.

As originally analysed: Counts of nucleated cells, estimated from reference gene primer amplification, were obtained. Sequenced by immunoSEQ multiplex PCR; TCRdb stores in-frame clones only, minus some. V, J and clone size reflect that table, while D and trimming were determined from the DNA. The table has roughly 68,000 clones, roughly 84% seen once. Sequencing used peripheral blood. This rearrangement joins TRBV7-2 to TRBJ2-2; no clear D. This TCR came from a man aged 50-59 years with active COVID-19. CDR3 sequence (DNA): TGTGCCAGCAGCTTATACTCGCGAGGCACCGGGGAGCTGTTTTTT. Residues: CASSLYSRGTGELFF.